The 24 T cell receptor beta chains reported below all come from one sample, sequenced in a study of blood T cell repertoires in COVID-19 (dated by TCRdb to about 2020). Libraries were prepared through the immunoSEQ multiplex PCR assay. TCRdb limited this immuneACCESS table to in-frame rearrangements with V and J called. A share of clones is missing; checked studies link under half to unresolved V genes, and the rest is unexplained. The sample includes hundreds of thousands of clones, with approximately 80% observed a single time. The ten most abundant clones make up 3% to 4% of the sample. The sequenced material came from peripheral blood. These receptors were collected from a middle-aged woman with active or convalescent COVID-19.

V gene TRBV30 combines with J gene TRBJ1-4; a weak D match, TRBD1 (5 bases). V was clipped by 1 base and J by 0 bases, with 12 bases between them. The CDR3 has 16 amino acids. Germline values: CDR1 GTSNPN, CDR2 SVGIG (reference sequence). The CDR3 nucleotides read TGTGCCTGGAGTGCCCCCCAGGGTGCAACTAATGAAAAACTGTTTTTT. Its protein product is CAWSAPQGATNEKLFF.

This clone was observed a few times. V usage is TRBV5-4 and J usage is TRBJ2-6; tentative D call: TRBD2 (5 bases). Trimming left V 4 bases short and J 0 bases short, with 11 bases between. The germline V gene encodes CDR1 SGHNT and CDR2 YYREEE (reference sequence). CDR3 size: 16 residues. DNA of the CDR3: TGTGCCAGCAGCCCGGGATCCTCCTCTGGGGCCAACGTCCTGACTTTC. Translating gives CASSPGSSSGANVLTF.

The V and J genes are TRBV28 and TRBJ1-2, with D unclear. The germline V gene encodes CDR1 MDHEN and CDR2 SYDVKM. The CDR3 contains 12 residues. The V and J ends lost 6 bases and 4 bases respectively, with 9 bases between them. In nucleotides, the CDR3 is TGTGCCAGCAGCCGATGGAGCTATGGCTACACCTTC. Encoded protein: CASSRWSYGYTF.

The chain couples TRBV12-3 or TRBV12-4 to TRBJ1-1; perhaps TRBD1 as D (6 bases). The length of the CDR3 is 13 residues. V lost 5 bases and J 6 bases, leaving 13 bases between the germline ends. CDR3: CASSLGAGAEAFF. CDR3 DNA sequence: TGTGCCAGCAGTCTGGGGGCTGGCGCTGAAGCTTTCTTT.

This sequence joins TRBV29-1 and TRBJ1-4; TRBD1 agrees at 8 bases. This CDR3 region has 14 residues. Trimming removed 1 base from V and 7 bases from J; junction bases left unmatched: 5. Germline CDR1 reads SQVTM; CDR2 reads ANQGSEA. The CDR3 region is CSVEGQGLGEKLFF. DNA of the CDR3: TGCAGCGTTGAAGGACAGGGGCTGGGTGAAAAACTGTTTTTT.

J is TRBJ1-6 and V is TRBV6-6; D uncertain. Germline V lookup: CDR1 MNHNY, CDR2 SVGAGI (reference sequence). The CDR3 length is 16 residues. The V end was cut by 2 bases, the J end by 0 bases, with 8 bases between. CDR3 sequence reads: CASSYIGNSYNSPLHF. The CDR3 coding sequence is TGTGCCAGCAGTTACATCGGTAACTCCTATAATTCACCCCTCCACTTT.

The chain joins TRBV29-1 to TRBJ1-1, with D tentatively TRBD1 (5 bases). Trimming stripped 4 bases from V and 1 base from J, with 13 bases between. The CDR3 loop spans 14 amino acids. Germline V CDR1 and CDR2: SQVTM, ANQGSEA. CDR3: CSVGQQVQNTEAFF. CDR3 coding DNA: TGCAGCGTTGGCCAACAGGTCCAGAACACTGAAGCTTTCTTT.

The DNA for the CDR3 is TGCGCCAGCAGTTTGCGGGGGAGTGTATGGGGCCAAGAGACCCAGTACTTC. It codes for CASSLRGSVWGQETQYF. The chain couples TRBV5-1 to TRBJ2-5; TRBD2 matches 7 bases. The CDR3 is 17 residues long. The V segment lost 5 bases and the J segment 1 base; nucleotides outside the gene matches: 14. The germline gives CDR1 SGHRS, CDR2 YFSETQ.

The chain combines TRBV28 with TRBJ1-2; unclear D gene. The CDR3 sequence is 14 residues long. In germline, CDR1 is MDHEN, CDR2 SYDVKM. The V end was cut by 3 bases, the J end by 8 bases, with 16 bases between. In DNA form, the CDR3 reads TGTGCCAGCAGTTTCGGAAGAACCCTAGGCGGCTACACCTTC. Translating it yields CASSFGRTLGGYTF.

This clone turned up a few times. CDR3: CASSLNFFFRDSSGYTF. The CDR3 coding sequence is TGCGCCAGCAGCTTGAATTTTTTCTTTCGGGATTCGTCCGGCTACACCTTC. The chain combines TRBV5-1 with TRBJ1-2; no clear D gene. V lost 1 base and J 8 bases, leaving 24 bases between the germline ends. This CDR3 is 17 amino acids long. CDR1 is SGHRS, CDR2 YFSETQ, per germline.

This rearrangement joins TRBV10-3 to TRBJ2-2; 13 positions match TRBD2. CDR3 size: 16 residues. Germline values: CDR1 ENHRY, CDR2 SYGVKD. V was clipped by 6 bases and J by 4 bases; unmatched bases: 5. Here the CDR3 reads CAIRTGLAGSTGELFF. The CDR3 region has the DNA TGTGCCATCAGGACGGGACTAGCGGGGAGCACCGGGGAGCTGTTTTTT.

This chain uses TRBV19 with TRBJ1-5; tentative D call: TRBD1 (5 bases). The CDR3 is 12 residues long. Germline V CDR1 and CDR2: LNHDA, SQIVND (reference sequence). V lost 7 bases, J lost 7 bases, and 11 bases lay in between. CDR3 nucleotides: TGTGCCAGTACCATCGGGGGGCAGCCCCAGCATTTT. Translated: CASTIGGQPQHF.

V and J are TRBV12-3 or TRBV12-4 and TRBJ2-2, with no clear D. CDR3 length: 13 residues. V gave up 5 bases and J gave up 0 bases, with 4 bases separating them. The CDR3 loop reads CASSLANTGELFF. The DNA of the CDR3 is TGTGCCAGCAGTCTCGCGAACACCGGGGAGCTGTTTTTT.

The chain carries TRBV29-1 and TRBJ2-2; D remains ambiguous. Looked up from germline, CDR1 is SQVTM and CDR2 is ANQGSEA. The CDR3 spans 12 residues. V was cut by 5 bases and J by 2 bases, with 6 bases left in between. CDR3 sequence (DNA): TGCAGCGTTAGGAGAAACACCGGGGAGCTGTTTTTT. Its protein is CSVRRNTGELFF.

The rearrangement links TRBV7-2 to TRBJ2-5; the match to TRBD2 covers 12 bases. The CDR3 sequence is 17 residues long. CDR1 and CDR2 (germline): SGHTA, FQGNSA. V dropped 4 bases and J dropped 5; count of bases not matched to a gene: 11. The CDR3 coding sequence is TGTGCCAGCAGCTCTAGTCTAGCGGGGGGGCCAAGTGAGACCCAGTACTTC. Amino acids: CASSSSLAGGPSETQYF.

This clone has just one count. The V and J genes are TRBV28 and TRBJ1-5; no reliable D call. Trimming took 6 bases from V and 6 from J, leaving 12 bases between them. CDR1 is MDHEN and CDR2 is SYDVKM in the germline V gene. This CDR3 contains 13 residues. This CDR3 is CASRAGTGQPQHF. In nucleotides, the CDR3 is TGTGCCAGCAGGGCGGGTACGGGTCAGCCCCAGCATTTT. Variable domain in full (rest from reference TRBV28 and TRBJ1-5): DVKVTQSSRYLVKRTGEKVFLECVQDMDHENMFWYRQDPGLGLRLIYFSYDVKMKEKGDIPEGYSVSREKKERFSLILESASTNQTSMYLCASRAGTGQPQHFGDGTRLSIL.

This clone occurred a few times. The chain couples TRBV6-6 to TRBJ2-2; D possibly corresponds to TRBD2 (6 bases). Trimming pared 0 bases from V and 6 bases from J, leaving 8 bases between. This CDR3 has 14 residues. CDR1 and CDR2 from the germline V gene are MNHNY and SVGAGI (reference sequence). DNA for the CDR3: TGTGCCAGCAGTTACTCGAGACTAGCCGGGGAGCTGTTTTTT. Amino acid sequence: CASSYSRLAGELFF.

This chain uses TRBV3-1 (or the pseudogene TRBV3-2) with TRBJ1-6; D is unresolved. The CDR3 runs to 16 residues. Trimming removed 4 bases at V and 1 base at J, with 11 bases between. Germline V lookup: CDR1 LGHDT, CDR2 YNNKEL (reference sequence). The CDR3 is CASSLQDKSYNSPLHF. Here the CDR3 DNA reads TGTGCCAGCAGCCTCCAGGATAAGTCCTATAATTCACCCCTCCACTTT.

V gene TRBV29-1 combines with J gene TRBJ1-5, with a possible D match to TRBD1 (6 bases). V lost 2 bases and J 7 bases, leaving 12 bases between the germline ends. The length of the CDR3 is 13 residues. Per germline, CDR1 SQVTM and CDR2 ANQGSEA. Written as DNA, the CDR3 is TGCAGCGTTGAATTACAGGGTGGGCAGCCCCAGCATTTT. Translating it yields CSVELQGGQPQHF.

V is TRBV6-5 and J is TRBJ2-3, with TRBD2 identical over 7 bases. Germline V CDR1 and CDR2: MNHEY, SVGAGI. The CDR3 consists of 15 residues. Trimming cost V 6 bases and J 3 bases; bases outside gene matches: 9. CDR3 nucleotides: TGTGCCAGCAGGGTCCCGGGGGAGGGAACAGATACGCAGTATTTT. Protein: CASRVPGEGTDTQYF.

V and J are TRBV3-1 (or the pseudogene TRBV3-2) and TRBJ2-2, with 11 bases that match TRBD2. The CDR3 is 17 amino acids. Trimming removed 3 bases from V and 1 base from J; junction bases left unmatched: 4. Germline CDR1 LGHDT, CDR2 YNNKEL (reference sequence). CDR3 amino acids: CASSQSGLAVNTGELFF. DNA of the CDR3: TGTGCCAGCAGCCAGTCGGGACTAGCGGTGAACACCGGGGAGCTGTTTTTT.

The chain joins TRBV5-1 to TRBJ2-2, with 11 bases that match TRBD2. V lost 0 bases to trimming and J lost 4 bases; unmatched junction nucleotides: 2. Germline values: CDR1 SGHRS, CDR2 YFSETQ. The CDR3 has 16 amino acids. The CDR3: CASSLGTSGGTGELFF. The CDR3 region has the DNA TGCGCCAGCAGCTTGGGTACTAGCGGGGGCACCGGGGAGCTGTTTTTT.

The gene calls are TRBV30 and TRBJ1-3, with 7 bases that match TRBD1. Germline V gives CDR1 GTSNPN, CDR2 SVGIG (reference sequence). After removal of 5 bases from V and 2 bases from J, the junction contained 3 bases not matched to a gene. The CDR3 spans 13 residues. Here the CDR3 DNA reads TGTGCCTGGGGGACAGCGGCTGGAAACACCATATATTTT. Translated: CAWGTAAGNTIYF.

The chain links TRBV6-1 to TRBJ1-6; D unresolved. Per germline, CDR1 MNHNS and CDR2 SASEGT. The CDR3 length is 16 residues. V was trimmed by 0 bases and J by 4 bases, leaving 10 bases between them. CDR3 in amino acids: CASSEAAGQYNSPLHF. CDR3 bases: TGTGCCAGCAGTGAAGCGGCAGGCCAGTATAATTCACCCCTCCACTTT.